This TCR beta chain was obtained from a study of regulatory T cells in long-lasting Graves disease (dated by TCRdb to about 2021). Regarding the complete study: To count as having persistent Graves' disease, a patient had to have received antithyroid drug treatment for over 5 years with TSH receptor autoantibodies remaining persistently positive. This study used TCR sequencing and RNA sequencing of peripheral blood to compare persistent Graves' disease patients against newly diagnosed Graves' disease patients. The study was conducted in China and was registered as a clinical trial. TCR sequencing covered around 13 persistent and approximately 20 newly diagnosed Graves' disease patients, about 35 samples in total. Antithyroid drugs had been taken for ten to twelve years on average by persistent Graves' disease patients in the clinical cohort. Broader findings and caveats from the paper: Compared with newly diagnosed patients, patients with persistent Graves' disease had lower TCR Shannon entropy and fewer highly expanded clones, which suggests clonal expansion. Persistent patients shared more public clonotypes among themselves (2,741) than newly diagnosed patients did (more than 950). Sequencing and analysis were limited to the TCR beta chain. The authors noted that the small sample size was a limitation that may lower accuracy. Preferential use of TRBV28, TRBJ1-2 and TRBJ2-5 was observed in persistent disease, whereas TRBV20-1 and TRBJ2-1 were favored in newly diagnosed disease. Peripheral blood alone was examined, since thyroid tissue, which constituted the primary lesion, could not be accessed.

A note on this clonotype: The specificity of this receptor is unknown. No base qualities exist here, and no much larger clone lies one base off it.

Per the germline V gene (reference sequence), DFQATT is the CDR1 and SNEGSKA is the CDR2. V is pared back by 5 bases and J by 1 base, with 11 bases lying between the germline termini. The CDR3 runs 14 residues from the cysteine to the phenylalanine. The DNA shown is the 42-base CDR3, in frame from base 1. The receptor library was made with multiplex PCR. Instrument used: Illumina HiSeq 4000. TCR beta libraries were built with iRepertoire HTBI primers and Arm-PCR amplification of CDR3 regions. Gel purification was performed on PCR products prior to sequencing. As for how the authors treated the data: Gene usage analysis of CDR3 amino acid clonotypes used the 62 TRBV and some 13 TRBJ segments found across samples. COPE and FqMerger were used to merge filtered high-quality paired reads into contigs. BLAST was used to align contigs to the IMGT TRBV, TRBD and TRBJ reference genes, and CDR3 was defined following IMGT. Clonotypes above 0.1% frequency were classified as highly expanded clones. Shannon entropy was used to measure repertoire diversity, and the Gini coefficient was used to measure V-J evenness. A clonotype was considered public if more than one individual shared it. TCRdb reprocessing: public reads trimmed at Q25 with fastp, clones called with MiXCR, in-frame beta chains kept. Identical CDR3 proteins give one entry, which carries the most common genes and DNA. These V and J calls originate from TCRdb's pipeline instead of the authors' own analysis. The sample table contains roughly 400,000 distinct CDR3 sequences; only one count was recorded for roughly 20% of them. Around 20% of the sample is held by the ten biggest clonotypes.

The time point tag for this specimen amounts to: persistent/refractory GD, antithyroid drugs over 5 years with positive TRAb. RNA was extracted from PBMCs in TRIzol for both TCR sequencing and RNA sequencing. The diagnosis of Graves' disease was made according to American Thyroid Association guidelines. Patients for the study were recruited at an endocrinology department in Xi'an, China. Each patient gave approximately 9 milliliters of peripheral blood, collected in an EDTA anticoagulant tube. Ficoll Paque Plus density gradient separation was used to isolate PBMCs, and no further T cell sorting was done. RNA quality was checked with an Agilent 2100 Bioanalyzer and agarose gel, and concentration with a NanoDrop 2000.

This TCR derives from a female donor with Graves disease. The chain uses TRBV20-1 and TRBJ2-2, with the identity of the D gene unclear. The source material was peripheral blood mononuclear cells (PBMCs), sampled when the disease was refractory, from a patient treated with antithyroid drugs. The CDR3 protein is CSARLVGNTGELFF. Read as DNA, the sequence is TGCAGTGCTCGCCTAGTGGGGAACACCGGGGAGCTGTTTTTT.